A selection of T cell receptor beta chains follows, all from one sample in a study of post-analysis software for immune sequencing data. TCRdb processed the PCR reads anew with MiXCR; each CDR3 protein has one entry. The sample holds about 400,000 distinct CDR3 sequences, roughly 30% seen once. The material sequenced was blood. The receptors were gathered from a girl aged 10-17 years with multiple sclerosis. The CDR3 runs from the conserved cysteine through the conserved F or W. D genes are given only for firm matches. Clone size, where shown, is once, few, many, or a class for clones that have expanded.

TRBV15	NA	TRBJ2-3	NA	CATSRDRPGPTDTQYF	TGTGCCACCAGCAGAGATCGGCCGGGCCCCACAGATACGCAGTATTTT
TRBV2	few	TRBJ2-2	NA	CASRPLGEANTGELFF	TGTGCCAGCAGGCCCTTGGGGGAGGCGAACACCGGGGAGCTGTTTTTT
TRBV7-9	NA	TRBJ2-1	TRBD1	CASSLVGTGEGNEQFF	TGTGCCAGCAGCTTAGTCGGGACAGGGGAAGGCAATGAGCAGTTCTTC
TRBV10-3	NA	TRBJ2-7	TRBD2	CAIGEIAGGAAEQYF	TGTGCCATCGGTGAGATAGCGGGGGGCGCCGCCGAGCAGTACTTC
TRBV7-9	NA	TRBJ2-5	TRBD1	CASSPTGQPPEGQYF	TGTGCCAGCAGCCCGACGGGACAGCCTCCCGAGGGGCAGTACTTC
TRBV3-1	few	TRBJ2-5	NA	CASSQERLAPEETQYF	TGTGCCAGCAGCCAAGAACGGTTAGCGCCAGAAGAGACCCAGTACTTC
TRBV4-2	few	TRBJ1-4	TRBD1	CASSRPGQRGTNEKLFF	TGTGCCAGCAGCCGACCGGGACAGCGGGGGACTAATGAAAAACTGTTTTTT
TRBV5-1	NA	TRBJ2-5	TRBD1	CASSPGQGGGETQYF	TGCGCCAGCAGCCCGGGACAGGGAGGGGGAGAGACCCAGTACTTC
TRBV20-1	many	TRBJ2-5	NA	CSAPGAQETQYF	TGCAGTGCCCCGGGGGCCCAAGAGACCCAGTACTTC
TRBV5-1	NA	TRBJ2-5	NA	CASSLDDGETQYF	TGCGCCAGCAGCTTGGATGATGGAGAGACCCAGTACTTC
TRBV2	NA	TRBJ1-2	NA	CASEQVGAGYGYTF	TGTGCCAGCGAACAGGTCGGGGCTGGCTATGGCTACACCTTC
TRBV20-1	few	TRBJ1-5	TRBD1	CSARDRGSNQPQHF	TGCAGTGCGAGGGACAGGGGAAGCAATCAGCCCCAGCATTTT
TRBV20-1	few	TRBJ2-1	TRBD2	CSARGLAGGNVIYNEQFF	TGCAGTGCCCGAGGGCTAGCGGGGGGCAACGTAATTTACAATGAGCAGTTCTTC
TRBV11-2	NA	TRBJ2-2	NA	CASSLIRSTGELFF	TGTGCCAGCAGCTTAATCCGAAGCACCGGGGAGCTGTTTTTT
TRBV12-3/TRBV12-4	NA	TRBJ2-3	TRBD2	CASSTTSGDTQYF	TGTGCCAGCAGCACGACTAGCGGAGATACGCAGTATTTT
TRBV20-1	many	TRBJ2-7	NA	CSASPSSYEQYF	TGCAGTGCTAGTCCGAGCTCCTACGAGCAGTACTTC
TRBV15	many	TRBJ2-5	TRBD2	CATSRDPRGGQETQYF	TGTGCCACCAGCAGAGATCCGCGCGGGGGGCAAGAGACCCAGTACTTC
TRBV6-1	NA	TRBJ2-1	TRBD1	CASSAETGALGNEQFF	TGTGCCAGCAGTGCCGAAACAGGGGCGTTGGGCAATGAGCAGTTCTTC
TRBV5-4	NA	TRBJ2-1	TRBD1	CASSRDSDEQFF	TGTGCCAGCAGCCGGGACAGTGATGAGCAGTTCTTC
TRBV20-1	few	TRBJ1-2	NA	CSLREGRKDGYTF	TGCAGTTTGAGGGAGGGGCGGAAGGATGGCTACACCTTC
TRBV6-1	NA	TRBJ1-2	NA	CAGGFQGPYGYTF	TGTGCCGGCGGGTTTCAGGGGCCCTATGGCTACACCTTC
TRBV29-1	NA	TRBJ2-4	TRBD2	CSVGTSGGVAKNIQYF	TGCAGCGTTGGGACTAGCGGGGGGGTAGCCAAAAACATTCAGTACTTC
TRBV12-3/TRBV12-4	few	TRBJ2-3	NA	CASSLRTGRPSTDTQYF	TGTGCCAGCAGTTTAAGGACGGGCAGGCCTAGCACAGATACGCAGTATTTT
TRBV7-2	NA	TRBJ2-3	NA	CASSLEQGTDTQYF	TGTGCCAGCAGCTTAGAACAGGGCACAGATACGCAGTATTTT
TRBV7-9	NA	TRBJ1-5	TRBD1	CASSLVAGGFNQPQHF	TGTGCCAGCAGCTTAGTTGCAGGGGGCTTCAATCAGCCCCAGCATTTT
TRBV20-1	NA	TRBJ2-7	TRBD2	CSARHRRGLAGLYEQYF	TGCAGTGCTAGACATAGGAGGGGACTAGCGGGGTTATACGAGCAGTACTTC
TRBV12-3/TRBV12-4	NA	TRBJ1-1	TRBD1	CASSPWDSNTEAFF	TGTGCCAGCAGTCCATGGGACAGCAACACTGAAGCTTTCTTT
TRBV6-6	once	TRBJ1-2	TRBD1	CASSYAGTGNGYTF	TGTGCCAGCAGTTACGCCGGGACAGGGAATGGCTACACCTTC
TRBV29-1	NA	TRBJ2-5	NA	CSATAGFGEQYF	TGCAGCGCCACGGCAGGGTTCGGGGAGCAGTACTTC
TRBV12-5	NA	TRBJ2-5	TRBD2	CASGFGGTSEETQYF	TGTGCTAGTGGTTTCGGAGGGACTAGCGAAGAGACCCAGTACTTC
TRBV6-6	NA	TRBJ2-3	NA	CASSYGSGSSTDTQYF	TGTGCCAGCAGTTACGGATCAGGGTCTAGCACAGATACGCAGTATTTT
TRBV24-1	few	TRBJ2-3	NA	CATSDSKSTDTQYF	TGTGCCACCAGTGATTCAAAGAGCACAGATACGCAGTATTTT
TRBV7-9	NA	TRBJ2-5	NA	CASSPPADRGETQYF	TGTGCCAGCAGCCCCCCGGCCGACAGAGGGGAGACCCAGTACTTC
TRBV7-6	once	TRBJ2-5	TRBD2	CASSLAPTSGGQETQYF	TGTGCCAGCAGCTTAGCACCGACTAGCGGGGGACAAGAGACCCAGTACTTC
TRBV7-8	few	TRBJ2-5	NA	CASTSVGGETQYF	TGTGCCAGCACCAGCGTTGGGGGAGAGACCCAGTACTTC
TRBV5-1	NA	TRBJ2-5	NA	CASCPGREAETQYF	TGCGCCAGCTGCCCCGGCAGGGAGGCGGAGACCCAGTACTTC
TRBV11-2	few	TRBJ2-7	NA	CASRPTGGGIPYEQYF	TGTGCCAGCAGGCCCACAGGGGGAGGGATCCCCTACGAGCAGTACTTC
TRBV7-3	NA	TRBJ2-3	NA	CASSLGPSTTQYF	TGTGCCAGCAGCTTAGGTCCCTCGACTACGCAGTATTTT
TRBV5-1	NA	TRBJ1-1	NA	CASSLDSWGSEAFF	TGCGCCAGCAGCTTGGATTCGTGGGGCTCGGAAGCTTTCTTT
TRBV7-2	few	TRBJ1-1	NA	CASSLQGRTTEAFF	TGTGCTAGCAGCTTACAGGGTCGGACCACTGAAGCTTTCTTT
TRBV20-1	NA	TRBJ1-4	NA	CSARPPPGRNEKLFF	TGCAGTGCTAGACCGCCTCCGGGTCGCAATGAAAAACTGTTTTTT
TRBV12-3/TRBV12-4	few	TRBJ1-1	NA	CASSRDTPRGNTEAFF	TGTGCCAGCAGTAGGGACACCCCTCGGGGGAACACTGAAGCTTTCTTT
TRBV7-2	few	TRBJ2-4	TRBD1	CASSLSGQGIQYF	TGTGCCAGCAGCTTATCTGGACAGGGCATTCAGTACTTC
TRBV4-1	NA	TRBJ1-6	NA	CASSPFQSDSFTGGSPLHF	TGTGCCAGCAGCCCATTCCAATCGGACAGCTTCACGGGAGGTTCACCCCTCCACTTT
TRBV6-2/TRBV6-3	NA	TRBJ2-5	NA	CASRPSQGLPCQETQYF	TGTGCCAGCAGACCATCACAGGGTCTCCCCTGCCAAGAGACCCAGTACTTC
TRBV2	few	TRBJ2-7	TRBD1	CASRRQGALRSSYEQYF	TGTGCCAGCAGGCGACAGGGGGCGTTAAGAAGCTCCTACGAGCAGTACTTC
TRBV29-1	few	TRBJ2-3	TRBD1	CSVVSQGVTDTQYF	TGCAGCGTTGTATCTCAGGGGGTCACAGATACGCAGTATTTT
TRBV20-1	many	TRBJ2-1	TRBD1	CSARGQGVGGEQFF	TGCAGTGCTAGAGGACAGGGGGTGGGTGGTGAGCAGTTCTTC
TRBV13	few	TRBJ2-1	NA	CATPRGSQGHNEQFF	TGTGCCACACCGCGCGGGTCACAGGGCCACAATGAGCAGTTCTTC
TRBV12-3/TRBV12-4	few	TRBJ1-2	TRBD1	CASSPRQGSYGYTF	TGTGCCAGCAGCCCTCGACAGGGCAGTTATGGCTACACCTTC
TRBV7-3	NA	TRBJ2-6	NA	CASSLTGGIAGANVLTF	TGTGCCAGCAGCTTAACAGGGGGTATAGCTGGGGCCAACGTCCTAACTTTC
TRBV7-3	NA	TRBJ2-2	TRBD1	CASSLAGTGATGELFF	TGTGCCAGCAGCCTGGCCGGGACAGGGGCCACCGGGGAGCTGTTTTTT
TRBV7-2	NA	TRBJ2-3	TRBD2	CASSLVLAGWGTDTQYF	TGTGCCAGCAGCTTAGTGCTAGCGGGGTGGGGCACAGATACGCAGTATTTT
TRBV4-3	NA	TRBJ2-4	NA	CASSQESSEGGIQYF	TGCGCCAGCAGCCAAGAATCGTCTGAGGGCGGCATTCAGTACTTC
TRBV20-1	few	TRBJ2-7	NA	CSAGKRGVPYEQYF	TGCAGTGCCGGAAAAAGGGGGGTTCCCTACGAGCAGTACTTC
TRBV5-1	NA	TRBJ2-5	TRBD2	CASSRTSVQEAQYF	TGCGCCAGCAGCCGAACTAGCGTCCAAGAGGCCCAGTACTTC
TRBV11-3	NA	TRBJ2-7	TRBD1	CASSPGTGEFGEQYF	TGTGCCAGCAGCCCGGGGACAGGGGAGTTTGGCGAGCAGTACTTC
TRBV4-2	NA	TRBJ2-7	NA	CASSQERASYEQYF	TGTGCCAGCAGCCAAGAAAGGGCCTCCTACGAGCAGTACTTC
TRBV10-2	few	TRBJ2-6	TRBD2	CASSESGGIGANVLTF	TGCGCCAGCAGTGAGTCGGGGGGGATTGGGGCCAACGTCCTGACTTTC
TRBV12-3/TRBV12-4	NA	TRBJ2-3	TRBD2	CASRAGRTQFTDTQYF	TGTGCCAGCAGGGCCGGGAGGACGCAATTCACAGATACGCAGTATTTT